This is a list of T cell receptor beta chains from one sample in a study of blood T cell repertoires in COVID-19. Method: immunoSEQ multiplex PCR; TCRdb's copy keeps in-frame clones and lacks some. The table records tens of thousands of clones, 90% to 95% of them present only once. Specimen: peripheral blood. Every receptor here comes from a human donor with active COVID-19. The donor label of this sample is uncertain. Both conserved end residues are part of each CDR3. D genes are given only for firm matches. Some rows have no size entry. The others give once, few or many, or a class for an expanded clone.

DNA: TGTGCCAGCAGTGAGTGGAATCTGGGACAGCGAGCTTTCTTT
CDR3: CASSEWNLGQRAFF
J: TRBJ1-1
D: TRBD1
V: TRBV25-1
size: -

DNA: TGTGCCATCAGTGGAACGACATTTCACTACAATGAGCAGTTCTTC
CDR3: CAISGTTFHYNEQFF
J: TRBJ2-1
D: -
V: TRBV10-3
size: -

DNA: TGTGCCAGCAGTTACGACGGTAGCGGGTTCCCCTACGAGCAGTACTTC
CDR3: CASSYDGSGFPYEQYF
J: TRBJ2-7
D: TRBD2
V: TRBV6-2/TRBV6-3
size: once

DNA: TGCAGTGCTAGGCTAGTCCCTGAAGCTTTCTTT
CDR3: CSARLVPEAFF
J: TRBJ1-1
D: -
V: TRBV20-1
size: -

DNA: TGTGCCAGCAGCACCAGGGTCTTTGATAGAGGCTACACCTTC
CDR3: CASSTRVFDRGYTF
J: TRBJ1-2
D: -
V: TRBV27
size: -

DNA: TGTGCCAGTAGTATGTTTTCAGGCAGGGGGACTGCCAACCTCAATGAGCAGTTCTTC
CDR3: CASSMFSGRGTANLNEQFF
J: TRBJ2-1
D: -
V: TRBV19
size: -

DNA: TGTGCCATCGACAGCTACGAGCAGTACTTC
CDR3: CAIDSYEQYF
J: TRBJ2-7
D: -
V: TRBV21-1
size: -

DNA: TGTGCCAGCAGACCTAGCGGGGCCTCCTACAATGAGCAGTTCTTC
CDR3: CASRPSGASYNEQFF
J: TRBJ2-1
D: TRBD2
V: TRBV28
size: once

DNA: TGTGCCAGCAGCCGCGGGGGGGGCGCAGGCACTGAAGCTTTCTTT
CDR3: CASSRGGGAGTEAFF
J: TRBJ1-1
D: -
V: TRBV11-3
size: -

DNA: TGTGCCAGCAGCTTGGAGGGGACAGGGATCCCCGAGCAGTACTTC
CDR3: CASSLEGTGIPEQYF
J: TRBJ2-7
D: TRBD1
V: TRBV5-6
size: -

DNA: TGTGCCAGCGGCAGGGGAGTTGCTTTCTTT
CDR3: CASGRGVAFF
J: TRBJ1-1
D: -
V: TRBV6-5
size: -

DNA: TGTGCCAGCAGCCCGGACAGGGACGTAAACACCATATATTTT
CDR3: CASSPDRDVNTIYF
J: TRBJ1-3
D: TRBD1
V: TRBV7-9
size: few

DNA: TGTGCCAGCAGCCAGGCAGCCAGGGGGAACCCAATCCGGAACACTGAAGCTTTCTTT
CDR3: CASSQAARGNPIRNTEAFF
J: TRBJ1-1
D: TRBD1
V: TRBV3-1/TRBV3-2
size: -

DNA: TGCGCCAGCTCGCTAGCGGGAGTGGCTCACGAGCAGTACTTC
CDR3: CASSLAGVAHEQYF
J: TRBJ2-7
D: TRBD2
V: TRBV4-1
size: few

DNA: TGTGCCAGCAGTTTATTCTGGAGTTCGAATCAGCCCCAGCATTTT
CDR3: CASSLFWSSNQPQHF
J: TRBJ1-5
D: -
V: TRBV28
size: -

DNA: TGTGCCAGCAGTGAAGGCGGGGGGTTTGCGCTTTGGGCTTTCTTT
CDR3: CASSEGGGFALWAFF
J: TRBJ1-1
D: -
V: TRBV2
size: -

DNA: TGTGCCAGCAGCCGCGGACCTACAGAGGACAATACGCAGTATTTT
CDR3: CASSRGPTEDNTQYF
J: TRBJ2-3
D: -
V: TRBV5-6
size: -

DNA: TGCAGCGTTGTACCAGGGGACCAAGAGACCCAGTACTTC
CDR3: CSVVPGDQETQYF
J: TRBJ2-5
D: -
V: TRBV29-1
size: -

DNA: TGTGCCAGCAGCCAAGGGGAAGGGGCCGGGGAGCTGTTTTTT
CDR3: CASSQGEGAGELFF
J: TRBJ2-2
D: -
V: TRBV3-1/TRBV3-2
size: -

DNA: TGTGCCAGCAGTGAAACTCACGGACAGGCGCCTTATGGCTACACCTTC
CDR3: CASSETHGQAPYGYTF
J: TRBJ1-2
D: TRBD1
V: TRBV6-4
size: -

DNA: TGTGCCATCAGTATAAGCGGGGGGCCCAACGGGGATACGCAGTATTTT
CDR3: CAISISGGPNGDTQYF
J: TRBJ2-3
D: TRBD2
V: TRBV10-3
size: -

DNA: TGTGCCAGCAGTTACGTTACTAGCGGGTATAACAATGAGCAGTTCTTC
CDR3: CASSYVTSGYNNEQFF
J: TRBJ2-1
D: TRBD2
V: TRBV6-6
size: -

DNA: TGCAGCCCAAGGGGAGGGGACTCCTACGAGCAGTACTTC
CDR3: CSPRGGDSYEQYF
J: TRBJ2-7
D: TRBD2
V: TRBV29-1
size: -

DNA: TGTGCCAGCAGCTTGGGCAACTCCTACAATGAGCAGTTCTTC
CDR3: CASSLGNSYNEQFF
J: TRBJ2-1
D: -
V: TRBV7-9
size: -

DNA: TGTGCCAGCAGCTTGGGAACAGGCAACACCGGGGAGCTGTTTTTT
CDR3: CASSLGTGNTGELFF
J: TRBJ2-2
D: -
V: TRBV5-6
size: -

DNA: TGTGCTAGCAGCCCCGGGGGGACGCGAGAAACAGATACGCAGTATTTT
CDR3: CASSPGGTRETDTQYF
J: TRBJ2-3
D: TRBD2
V: TRBV7-7
size: -

DNA: TGTGCCAGCAGCTTGGGGGGTAGGGGCTACACCTTC
CDR3: CASSLGGRGYTF
J: TRBJ1-2
D: -
V: TRBV11-2
size: -

DNA: TGCGCCAGCAGGGGGTCACAGCGGGCACCCTACAATGAGCAGTTCTTC
CDR3: CASRGSQRAPYNEQFF
J: TRBJ2-1
D: -
V: TRBV10-1
size: -

DNA: TGTGCCAGCAGCCCCCGACACAGGGGAAGCAATCAGCCCCAGCATTTT
CDR3: CASSPRHRGSNQPQHF
J: TRBJ1-5
D: TRBD1
V: TRBV7-2
size: -

DNA: TGCGCCAGCGGGACTCCAGGCTCCTACGAGCAGTACTTC
CDR3: CASGTPGSYEQYF
J: TRBJ2-7
D: -
V: TRBV5-1
size: -

DNA: TGTGCCAGCTCACGGGACCAGGGGTCTGAAAAACTGTTTTTT
CDR3: CASSRDQGSEKLFF
J: TRBJ1-4
D: -
V: TRBV18
size: -

DNA: TGTGCCAGCTCACCGGGACAGTCCCAGAGACCCCAGTACTTC
CDR3: CASSPGQSQRPQYF
J: TRBJ2-5
D: TRBD1
V: TRBV18
size: -

DNA: TGTGCCAGCAGTTTAGGGCAGCCTTCCTACGAGCAGTACTTC
CDR3: CASSLGQPSYEQYF
J: TRBJ2-7
D: -
V: TRBV27
size: -

DNA: TGTGCCAGCAGCCCCGGCGGGACAGATGACCCCTACGAGCAGTACTTC
CDR3: CASSPGGTDDPYEQYF
J: TRBJ2-7
D: -
V: TRBV11-3
size: -

DNA: TGTGCCAGTAGGACAGGGTATGGGTCACCCCTCCACTTT
CDR3: CASRTGYGSPLHF
J: TRBJ1-6
D: TRBD1
V: TRBV19
size: -

DNA: TGTGCCAGCAGGATCAGTGGGCTCTACAATGAGCAGTTCTTC
CDR3: CASRISGLYNEQFF
J: TRBJ2-1
D: -
V: TRBV27
size: -

DNA: TGTGCCAGCAGTACACGGGACAGCTACGAGCAGTACTTC
CDR3: CASSTRDSYEQYF
J: TRBJ2-7
D: TRBD1
V: TRBV6-6
size: -

DNA: TGTGCCAGTAGTCTCCGACTAGCGGGAGAGGACTTCACAGATACGCAGTATTTT
CDR3: CASSLRLAGEDFTDTQYF
J: TRBJ2-3
D: TRBD2
V: TRBV19
size: once

DNA: TGTGCCAGCAGCTTGAAGACGGGGGAGCAGTTCTTC
CDR3: CASSLKTGEQFF
J: TRBJ2-1
D: -
V: TRBV7-2
size: -

DNA: TGTGCCAGCAGCAAAGTCCCAGGGGGCTCCTACAATGAGCAGTTCTTC
CDR3: CASSKVPGGSYNEQFF
J: TRBJ2-1
D: -
V: TRBV21-1
size: -

DNA: TGTGCCAGCAGCTTACTCGGACAGGAGAATTCACCCCTCCACTTT
CDR3: CASSLLGQENSPLHF
J: TRBJ1-6
D: TRBD1
V: TRBV4-2
size: -

DNA: TGTGCCAGCAGCTCCGGGACTAGCGGGACGCAAGAGACCCAGTACTTC
CDR3: CASSSGTSGTQETQYF
J: TRBJ2-5
D: TRBD2
V: TRBV9
size: -

DNA: TGTGCCAGCAGCCAAGGAGCGAACACTGAAGCTTTCTTT
CDR3: CASSQGANTEAFF
J: TRBJ1-1
D: -
V: TRBV3-1/TRBV3-2
size: -

DNA: TGCGCCAGCAGCGGACAGACGGAAGAGACCCAGTACTTC
CDR3: CASSGQTEETQYF
J: TRBJ2-5
D: -
V: TRBV5-1
size: -

DNA: TGTGCCACAAGTAACAGGGGGATCTACGAGCAGTACTTC
CDR3: CATSNRGIYEQYF
J: TRBJ2-7
D: TRBD1
V: TRBV28
size: -

DNA: TGCAGCGTTACTCCAGGAACCTACGAGCAGTACTTC
CDR3: CSVTPGTYEQYF
J: TRBJ2-7
D: -
V: TRBV29-1
size: -

DNA: TGCGCCAGCGGTCCCTTGGGGTTTAGCGGGAGACACACCGGGGAGCTGTTTTTT
CDR3: CASGPLGFSGRHTGELFF
J: TRBJ2-2
D: TRBD2
V: TRBV10-1
size: -

DNA: TGCGCCAGCAGCCAAGATCAGGGGGCTGGAAACACCATATATTTT
CDR3: CASSQDQGAGNTIYF
J: TRBJ1-3
D: TRBD1
V: TRBV4-3
size: -

DNA: TGTGCCAGTACCCCCCGGTCTCTCAGCGGCGAGCAGTACTTC
CDR3: CASTPRSLSGEQYF
J: TRBJ2-7
D: -
V: TRBV19
size: -

DNA: TGTGCCAGCATCCACCCGGGGGGACAACGAGCTTTCTTT
CDR3: CASIHPGGQRAFF
J: TRBJ1-1
D: -
V: TRBV6-5
size: -

DNA: TGCGCCAGCAGCCAAGACCGGACAGCAAGCTATGGCTACACCTTC
CDR3: CASSQDRTASYGYTF
J: TRBJ1-2
D: -
V: TRBV4-3
size: -

DNA: TGTGCCAGCAGCTTAGCAAAAGGCGGAGATACGCAGTATTTT
CDR3: CASSLAKGGDTQYF
J: TRBJ2-3
D: -
V: TRBV7-9
size: -

DNA: TGTGCCAGCAGTGCTACAGGGGGCTCCTACGAGCAGTACTTC
CDR3: CASSATGGSYEQYF
J: TRBJ2-7
D: TRBD1
V: TRBV6-6
size: -

DNA: TGCGCCAGCAGCAGGGGGCCCTATGAGGATGAGCAGTTCTTC
CDR3: CASSRGPYEDEQFF
J: TRBJ2-1
D: TRBD1
V: TRBV5-1
size: -

DNA: TGTGCCAGCAGTTCAGGCAGCTTTTACGAGCAGTACTTC
CDR3: CASSSGSFYEQYF
J: TRBJ2-7
D: -
V: TRBV12-3/TRBV12-4
size: -

DNA: TGTGCCAGCAGTCCACTACTCGCCCAGCTGTACCAAGAGACCCAGTACTTC
CDR3: CASSPLLAQLYQETQYF
J: TRBJ2-5
D: -
V: TRBV6-2/TRBV6-3
size: -

DNA: TGTGCCAGCTCGGGTGGAAACACCATATATTTT
CDR3: CASSGGNTIYF
J: TRBJ1-3
D: -
V: TRBV12-3/TRBV12-4
size: -

DNA: TGCACCAGCGCAGCAGGTTTCGGAGGGGCGGCGGAAAAACTGTTTTTT
CDR3: CTSAAGFGGAAEKLFF
J: TRBJ1-4
D: -
V: TRBV1
size: -

DNA: TGCGCCAGCAGCCTAATTGGCGGGATGGCTAATGAGCAGTTCTTC
CDR3: CASSLIGGMANEQFF
J: TRBJ2-1
D: -
V: TRBV4-1
size: -

DNA: TGTGCCAGCAGCGTACGGGGGGGCCTCGTCGGGGAGCTGTTTTTT
CDR3: CASSVRGGLVGELFF
J: TRBJ2-2
D: TRBD2
V: TRBV3-1/TRBV3-2
size: -